This T cell receptor (beta chain) was found in a study of regulatory T cells in long-lasting Graves disease. V was pared by 6 bases and J by 6 bases, with 11 bases between. CDR3 length: 12 amino acids. Germline V CDR1 and CDR2: SGHRS, YFSETQ. This clonotype was seen ten or more times. iRepertoire HTBI primers and Arm-PCR of CDR3 regions built TCR beta libraries. From the multiplex PCR reads, TCRdb called clonotypes with MiXCR, one entry per CDR3 protein. The profile shows around 240,000 distinct CDR3 sequences, 15% to 20% of them singletons. Documented time point: newly diagnosed GD, antithyroid drugs for less than 3 months. The TCR library was made from RNA extracted from PBMCs. The same data also contributed to another study, on T cells in Graves' hyperthyroidism and ophthalmopathy.

The clonotype originates from a woman in her 30s with Graves disease. The specimen was peripheral blood mononuclear cells (PBMCs), collected at new diagnosis, from a patient treated with antithyroid drugs. V and J are TRBV5-1 and TRBJ2-3; D gene ambiguous. CDR3 protein: CASIGGGDTQYF. DNA for the CDR3: TGCGCCAGCATAGGCGGTGGCGATACGCAGTATTTT.